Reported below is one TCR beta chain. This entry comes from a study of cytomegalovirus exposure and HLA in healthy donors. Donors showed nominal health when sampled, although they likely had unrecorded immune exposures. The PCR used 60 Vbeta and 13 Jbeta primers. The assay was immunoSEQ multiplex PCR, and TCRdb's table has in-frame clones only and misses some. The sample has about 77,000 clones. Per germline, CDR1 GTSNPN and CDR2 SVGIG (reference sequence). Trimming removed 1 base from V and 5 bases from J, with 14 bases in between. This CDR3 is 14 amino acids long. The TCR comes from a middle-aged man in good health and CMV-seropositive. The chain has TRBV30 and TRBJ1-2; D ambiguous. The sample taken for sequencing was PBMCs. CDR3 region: CAWSALSGVYGYTF. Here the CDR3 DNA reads TGTGCCTGGAGTGCTCTCAGTGGAGTTTATGGCTACACCTTC.